This T cell receptor beta chain was captured by sequencing in a study of T cell responses to AZD1222 COVID-19 vaccine. Study in general: Investigators merged groups given second doses at roughly 4 or roughly 12 weeks.

The method was immunoSEQ multiplex PCR; TCRdb's version includes in-frame clones alone and lacks a portion of them. The data show 85,000 to 130,000 clones, about nine tenths seen once. A word on this clone: Its antigen is still unknown.

The CDR3 length is 16 residues. The V gene end was trimmed by 1 base and the J gene end by 4 bases; junction bases not matched to a gene: 8. CDR1 and CDR2 from the germline V gene are SGHDT and YYEEEE. Study results and caveats: Close to half of all spike-specific TCRs reportedly target regions of the variants that are unmutated. At baseline, seropositivity was found in only six or seven AZD1222 recipients.

The receptor was isolated from an adult in good health. The genes are TRBV5-6 and TRBJ2-3; 8 nucleotides agree with TRBD2. The source was peripheral blood, collected on day 0 of AZD1222 vaccination. DNA of the CDR3: TGTGCCAGCAGCTTGTGGACGGGGGGGCCGGCAGATACGCAGTATTTT. Its translation is CASSLWTGGPADTQYF.